These 11 T cell receptor beta chains were all obtained from the same sample, sequenced in a study of blood T cell repertoires in COVID-19. TCRdb keeps only in-frame clones here, not all; method: immunoSEQ multiplex PCR. Of roughly 150,000 clones listed, around four fifths are singletons. The specimen sequenced was peripheral blood. These receptors came from a woman of 80 years or more with acute or convalescent COVID-19.

The J gene is TRBJ1-6, the V gene TRBV6-5, with a possible D match to TRBD1 (5 bases). Germline V gene lookup returns CDR1 MNHEY and CDR2 SVGAGI. V was cut by 5 bases and J by 10 bases, with 15 bases left in between. The CDR3 has 14 amino acids. The CDR3 DNA reads TGTGCCAGCAGTCCAACTACTCACAGGTCACCCCTCCACTTT. It encodes CASSPTTHRSPLHF.

This sequence joins TRBV5-1 and TRBJ2-3, with 8 nucleotides matching TRBD2. The CDR3 is 18 residues long. In germline, CDR1 is SGHRS, CDR2 YFSETQ. Losses at the gene ends were 5 bases for V and 1 base for J; bases not matched to a gene: 15. CDR3 nucleotide sequence: TGCGCCAGCAGGACCGGGACATTTGGACTAGCTGGCACAGATACGCAGTATTTT. Protein sequence: CASRTGTFGLAGTDTQYF.

The rearrangement joins TRBV19 to TRBJ2-2, with D possibly being TRBD1 (7 bases). V was cut by 4 bases and J by 8 bases, with 20 bases left in between. The CDR3 totals 16 residues. Per the germline V gene, CDR1 is LNHDA and CDR2 is SQIVND (reference sequence). CDR3 nucleotides: TGTGCCAGTAGTAGACAGGGAGTGGGAGGTGTGGGGGAGCTGTTTTTT. Protein: CASSRQGVGGVGELFF.

The chain employs TRBV6-5 and TRBJ2-5; 11 bases fit TRBD1. CDR3 size: 15 residues. Trimming at V came to 5 bases and at J to 5 bases, leaving 7 bases not matched to a gene. Germline V gene data show CDR1 as MNHEY and CDR2 as SVGAGI. The CDR3 DNA is TGTGCCAGCAGTCCCGGGACAGGGGGTGGGGAGACCCAGTACTTC. Protein product: CASSPGTGGGETQYF.

In its sample, this clone was seen a few times. This chain links TRBV11-1 with TRBJ2-2, with D perhaps TRBD1 (6 bases). Per the germline V gene, CDR1 is SGHAT and CDR2 is FQDESV (reference sequence). V was pared by 2 bases and J by 5 bases, with 12 bases between. The CDR3 length is 15 residues. CDR3 region: CASSLSAQGTGELFF. CDR3 coding DNA: TGTGCCAGCAGCTTATCAGCCCAGGGGACCGGGGAGCTGTTTTTT.

The rearrangement uses TRBV9 and TRBJ1-2; 11 nucleotides align to TRBD1. The V gene's germline CDR1 is SGDLS and CDR2 YYNGEE. The CDR3 totals 15 residues. J gave up 4 bases and V 2 bases, and 4 bases lay outside the gene matches. CDR3 protein: CASSVRTGGGYGYTF. The CDR3 DNA follows: TGTGCCAGCAGCGTCAGGACAGGGGGCGGCTATGGCTACACCTTC.

This rearrangement joins TRBV6-5 to TRBJ2-5, with TRBD2 as a possible D gene (7 bases). V lost 6 bases to trimming and J lost 1 base, with 15 bases between them. There are 15 residues in the CDR3. Germline CDR1 MNHEY, CDR2 SVGAGI. The CDR3: CASRHSGGPQETQYF. The CDR3 nucleotides read TGTGCCAGCAGACACTCCGGGGGGCCCCAAGAGACCCAGTACTTC.

The rearrangement links TRBV5-1 to TRBJ1-2; 8 nucleotides match TRBD1. The CDR3 is 13 amino acids. Looked up from germline, CDR1 is SGHRS and CDR2 is YFSETQ. V lost 5 bases and J lost 3; bases outside the gene matches: 3. CDR3 in amino acids: CASRPDRDYGYTF. The DNA for the CDR3 is TGCGCCAGCAGGCCGGACAGGGACTATGGCTACACCTTC. Drawing the rest from reference TRBV5-1 and TRBJ1-2, the complete variable domain is KAGVTQTPRYLIKTRGQQVTLSCSPISGHRSVSWYQQTPGQGLQFLFEYFSETQRNKGNFPGRFSGRQFSNSRSEMNVSTLELGDSALYLCASRPDRDYGYTFGSGTRLTVV.

V is TRBV18 and J is TRBJ2-1; 10 nucleotides line up with TRBD2. V shed 3 bases and J 5 bases; nucleotides not matched to a gene: 4. Germline V gene sequence: CDR1 KGHSH, CDR2 LQKENI. CDR3 length equals 15 residues. CDR3 DNA sequence: TGTGCCAGCTCACCTCTAGCGGGAGACCACAATGAGCAGTTCTTC. The encoded protein is CASSPLAGDHNEQFF.

This clone was recorded once. The chain joins TRBV3-1 (or the pseudogene TRBV3-2) to TRBJ1-6; D is uncertain. Trimming took 0 bases from V and 7 from J, leaving 7 bases between them. Per germline, CDR1 LGHDT and CDR2 YNNKEL (reference sequence). The CDR3 length is 14 residues. The CDR3 bases are TGTGCCAGCAGCCAAGATCTCGGGAATTCACCCCTCCACTTT. It encodes CASSQDLGNSPLHF.

The gene calls are TRBV10-3 and TRBJ2-3; 7 nucleotides line up with TRBD2. Germline CDR1 ENHRY, CDR2 SYGVKD. CDR3 length equals 14 residues. J gave up 1 base and V 10 bases, and 8 bases lay outside the gene matches. CDR3 bases: TGTGCCAGCAAGCGGGGTTTTGGCACAGATACGCAGTATTTT. Translated, it gives CASKRGFGTDTQYF.